The 21 T cell receptor beta chains reported below all come from one sample, sequenced in a study of cytomegalovirus exposure and HLA in healthy donors. PCR amplification relied on 60 Vbeta primers (plus 13 Jbeta primers). Profiling relied on immunoSEQ multiplex PCR, and the TCRdb table lists in-frame clones only, not all of them. The data contain 150,000 to 200,000 clones, approximately 80% of them seen just once; the ten biggest clones take up over 2%. The sample taken for sequencing was PBMCs. The receptors originated from a middle-aged woman in good health and CMV-seropositive.

This chain links TRBV19 with TRBJ2-7, with TRBD1 matching 7 bases. This CDR3 is built from 15 residues. J lost 0 bases, V lost 7 bases, and 9 bases had no gene match. CDR1 is LNHDA, CDR2 SQIVND, per germline (reference sequence). This CDR3 is CASTSGDSRSYEQYF. The CDR3 DNA sequence: TGTGCCAGTACCTCCGGGGACAGCCGCTCCTACGAGCAGTACTTC.

The chain links TRBV6-5 to TRBJ2-1, with no clear D. This CDR3 comprises 13 residues. V shed 5 bases and J shed 9 bases, with 14 bases lying between them. Germline V CDR1 and CDR2: MNHEY, SVGAGI. CDR3 sequence: CASSRVQSGEQFF. For the CDR3, the DNA is TGTGCCAGCAGTCGGGTCCAAAGTGGTGAGCAGTTCTTC.

The chain employs TRBV10-3 and TRBJ1-1; D is perhaps TRBD1 (5 bases). This CDR3 comprises 14 residues. V lost 9 bases to trimming and J lost 4 bases, with 18 bases between them. Germline V CDR1 and CDR2: ENHRY, SYGVKD. CDR3 loop: CAMSKSGGSTEAFF. The CDR3 bases are TGTGCCATGAGTAAGTCCGGGGGATCCACTGAAGCTTTCTTT.

CDR3 nucleotides: TGCGCCAGCAGTGAACTAGCGGGAGGTGGGACCCAGTACTTC. This gives the protein CASSELAGGGTQYF. The chain is built from TRBV10-1 and TRBJ2-5; 12 bases are shared with TRBD2. After removal of 3 bases from V and 7 bases from J, the junction contained 3 bases not matched to a gene. Germline V lookup: CDR1 WNHNN, CDR2 SYGVQD (reference sequence). The CDR3 length is 14 residues.

This chain links TRBV7-9 with TRBJ1-5, with D possibly being TRBD1 (5 bases). CDR1 is SEHNR, CDR2 FQNEAQ, per germline (reference sequence). The CDR3 covers 14 residues. Trimming took off 1 base at V and 7 bases at J, with 11 bases between the two ends. For the CDR3, the DNA is TGTGCCAGCAGCTTAGAATCGGCAGGGCAGCCCCAGCATTTT. Its translation is CASSLESAGQPQHF.

The chain carries TRBV6-1 and TRBJ1-5, with 9 positions matching TRBD1. CDR1 is MNHNS and CDR2 is SASEGT in the germline V gene. Trimming at V came to 6 bases and at J to 4 bases, leaving 13 bases not matched to a gene. CDR3 size: 17 residues. The CDR3 sequence is CASREPLIGQGNQPQHF. The DNA of the CDR3 is TGTGCCAGCAGAGAACCTCTAATCGGACAGGGGAATCAGCCCCAGCATTTT.

This chain links TRBV6-5 with TRBJ1-1; 9 nucleotides align to TRBD1. This CDR3 region has 15 residues. With V trimmed by 4 bases and J by 4 bases, 7 bases remained unmatched. Germline lookup yields CDR1 MNHEY and CDR2 SVGAGI. In nucleotides, the CDR3 is TGTGCCAGCAGTTCCGGGACAGGGAAGGTCACTGAAGCTTTCTTT. Its translation: CASSSGTGKVTEAFF.

This clone has only one observation. The chain recombines TRBV30 with TRBJ2-3; 10 nucleotides match TRBD2. V shed 4 bases and J 6 bases; nucleotides not matched to a gene: 4. Germline-derived CDR1 and CDR2 are GTSNPN and SVGIG (reference sequence). The CDR3 extends over 13 amino acids. The CDR3 region is CAWNLAGVDTQYF. CDR3 DNA: TGTGCCTGGAATCTAGCGGGGGTTGATACGCAGTATTTT.

The rearrangement links TRBV18 to TRBJ2-5; D gene uncertain. This CDR3 comprises 14 residues. Germline loops: CDR1 KGHSH, CDR2 LQKENI. V lost 6 bases and J 4 bases, leaving 15 bases between the germline ends. The CDR3 DNA is TGTGCCAGCTCGCCTATCAGGTTAGGAGAGACCCAGTACTTC. Translating gives CASSPIRLGETQYF.

This clone appeared a few times. The chain joins TRBV4-3 to TRBJ2-1; TRBD1 matches at 8 bases. CDR3 length: 17 amino acids. The J segment lost 8 bases and the V segment lost 0 bases, leaving 12 bases of the junction unmatched. The germline V gene encodes CDR1 LGHNA and CDR2 YSLEER. CDR3 sequence reads: CASSQDRMAGGEDEQFF. The CDR3 DNA is TGCGCCAGCAGCCAAGATAGAATGGCAGGGGGCGAGGATGAGCAGTTCTTC.

The rearrangement joins TRBV6-6 to TRBJ1-4; no reliable D call. The germline V and J ends were trimmed by 6 bases and 8 bases, with 10 bases remaining between them. Germline V gene sequence: CDR1 MNHNY, CDR2 SVGAGI (reference sequence). The CDR3 runs to 12 residues. This CDR3 reads CASSPPLEKLFF. CDR3 DNA: TGTGCCAGCAGCCCCCCGTTAGAAAAACTGTTTTTT.

V is TRBV6-5 and J is TRBJ2-1; the match to TRBD2 covers 7 bases. The CDR3 contains 16 residues. Germline CDR1 is MNHEY and CDR2 is SVGAGI. Trimming at V came to 2 bases and at J to 6 bases, leaving 10 bases not matched to a gene. In nucleotides, the CDR3 is TGTGCCAGCAGTTACAATCGGCTAGCGGCCTCCAATGAGCAGTTCTTC. It encodes CASSYNRLAASNEQFF.

This chain connects TRBV7-9 to TRBJ1-1, with 7 nucleotides matching TRBD1. V was pared by 2 bases and J by 5 bases, with 2 bases of the junction left unmatched. This CDR3 contains 13 residues. Germline-derived CDR1 and CDR2 are SEHNR and FQNEAQ (reference sequence). CDR3 sequence: CASSLTGATEAFF. The CDR3 DNA reads as TGTGCCAGCAGCTTAACAGGGGCGACTGAAGCTTTCTTT.

V is TRBV28 and J is TRBJ2-1; 7 nucleotides agree with TRBD2. The V gene end was trimmed by 10 bases and the J gene end by 3 bases; junction bases not matched to a gene: 9. Germline values: CDR1 MDHEN, CDR2 SYDVKM. The CDR3 runs to 14 residues. This chain's CDR3 is CATSGGSRYNEQFF. In nucleotides, the CDR3 is TGTGCCACTTCGGGGGGATCCCGCTACAATGAGCAGTTCTTC. The full variable domain, with the rest looked up from reference TRBV28 and TRBJ2-1, is DVKVTQSSRYLVKRTGEKVFLECVQDMDHENMFWYRQDPGLGLRLIYFSYDVKMKEKGDIPEGYSVSREKKERFSLILESASTNQTSMYLCATSGGSRYNEQFFGPGTRLTVL.

In DNA, the CDR3 is TGTGCCAGCAGCCGCACGACTAGCGGGGGTGGGGAGACCCAGTACTTC. Translated: CASSRTTSGGGETQYF. The chain is built from TRBV7-9 and TRBJ2-5; 12 nucleotides match TRBD2. Trimming cost V 5 bases and J 5 bases; bases outside gene matches: 9. This CDR3 spans 16 amino acids. Germline CDR1 and CDR2: SEHNR and FQNEAQ (reference sequence).

The rearrangement uses TRBV28 and TRBJ2-7; TRBD1 agrees at 8 bases. V shed 7 bases and J 2 bases; nucleotides not matched to a gene: 7. The germline gives CDR1 MDHEN, CDR2 SYDVKM. The CDR3 extends over 14 amino acids. The CDR3: CASTPGQETYEQYF. The CDR3 bases are TGTGCCAGCACCCCGGGACAGGAGACCTACGAGCAGTACTTC.

About this clone itself: The same CDR3 is also encoded by other DNA sequences in this sample. This chain joins TRBV5-1 and TRBJ2-1; the match to TRBD1 covers 9 bases. The V and J ends lost 2 bases and 6 bases, in that order; junction bases with no gene match: 3. CDR1 is SGHRS, CDR2 YFSETQ, per germline. This CDR3 has 14 amino acids. The CDR3 spells CASSLQTGGNEQFF. For the CDR3, the DNA is TGCGCCAGCAGCTTACAGACAGGGGGCAATGAGCAGTTCTTC. The entire variable domain, with the rest obtained from reference TRBV5-1 and TRBJ2-1, is as follows: KAGVTQTPRYLIKTRGQQVTLSCSPISGHRSVSWYQQTPGQGLQFLFEYFSETQRNKGNFPGRFSGRQFSNSRSEMNVSTLELGDSALYLCASSLQTGGNEQFFGPGTRLTVL.

J is TRBJ1-5 and V is TRBV6-1, with D possibly matching TRBD1 (6 bases). V was shortened by 7 bases and J by 1 base, with 11 bases between the two germline ends. This CDR3 is 14 amino acids long. The germline V gene has CDR1 MNHNS and CDR2 SASEGT. The CDR3 nucleotides are TGTGCCAGCACCCCCGGGACAAGCAATCAGCCCCAGCATTTT. Its protein is CASTPGTSNQPQHF.

The chain employs TRBV28 and TRBJ1-2, with 7 positions matching TRBD1. The J segment lost 4 bases and the V segment lost 6 bases, leaving 8 bases of the junction unmatched. This CDR3 region has 14 residues. Germline lookup yields CDR1 MDHEN and CDR2 SYDVKM. CDR3: CASRTGQRSYGYTF. CDR3 DNA: TGTGCCAGCAGAACGGGACAGCGTTCCTATGGCTACACCTTC.

The rearrangement uses TRBV2 and TRBJ1-1, with a tentative D call TRBD1 (6 bases). This CDR3 region has 13 residues. Looked up from germline, CDR1 is SNHLY and CDR2 is FYNNEI. Trimming removed 7 bases at V and 0 bases at J, with 9 bases between. CDR3 residues: CASNNRVNTEAFF. The CDR3 nucleotides read TGTGCCAGCAACAACAGGGTGAACACTGAAGCTTTCTTT. The entire variable domain, with the rest obtained from reference TRBV2 and TRBJ1-1, is as follows: EPEVTQTPSHQVTQMGQEVILRCVPISNHLYFYWYRQILGQKVEFLVSFYNNEISEKSEIFDDQFSVERPDGSNFTLKIRSTKLEDSAMYFCASNNRVNTEAFFGQGTRLTVV.

The chain couples TRBV4-3 to TRBJ2-1, with D unresolved. CDR1 is LGHNA and CDR2 is YSLEER in the germline V gene. This CDR3 has 13 amino acids. With 0 bases removed from V and 5 bases from J, the gap between germline ends came to 5 bases. CDR3 loop: CASSQDYNNEQFF. CDR3 coding DNA: TGCGCCAGCAGCCAAGATTATAACAATGAGCAGTTCTTC.